The sample holds one count of the clone carrying this TCR beta chain. Repertoires were generated with immunoSEQ multiplex PCR, while TCRdb's copy carries only in-frame clones and drops some. Here the sample spans approximately 300,000 clones, around 84% being singletons. This specimen comes from a study of blood T cell repertoires in COVID-19. At the level of the study: T cells, B-cell-depleted T cells, or PBMCs provided the cDNA or gDNA that served as material.

CDR3 length equals 17 residues. Unmatched junction bases numbered 13, after V lost 3 bases and J lost 5 bases. Germline V CDR1 and CDR2: MGHRA, YSYEKL. The TCR originated in a woman aged 25 to 39 who had been exposed to COVID-19. The sample consisted of PBMCs or T cells enriched from blood (not recorded which). The rearrangement joins TRBV4-1 to TRBJ2-7, with TRBD1 identical over 10 bases. The CDR3 DNA follows: TGCGCCAGCAGCCACTCTAAATCGGGACAGGGGACTGACGAGCAGTACTTC. This gives the protein CASSHSKSGQGTDEQYF.